This T cell receptor beta chain stems from a study of identifying expanded T cells in peripheral blood. General study results and limits: Clone count variance between approximately 2-week samples rose with total template count. Technical replicates showed about 1.2 changed clones; around two weeks roughly 15; four weeks 19.

V lost 6 bases, J lost 5 bases, and 6 bases stayed unmatched. The CDR3 is 12 residues long. Germline values: CDR1 SQVTM, CDR2 ANQGSEA. During the collection period, no donor immune events like infections were recorded. Some clones are missing from TCRdb's copy, which holds only in-frame ones; the method was immunoSEQ multiplex PCR. The sample contains about 58,000 clones, approximately 89% of which appear only once. About this clone itself: Its antigen is still unknown.

Input material: blood. The chain joins TRBV29-1 to TRBJ2-7; 8 bases align to TRBD2. The receptor was isolated from a person between 18 and 75 years old in good health. The CDR3 DNA reads as TGCAGCGTCGTACCGGGAGGGGACGAGCAGTACTTC. It is translated as CSVVPGGDEQYF.